What follows describes a single T cell receptor (beta chain). As originally analysed: Amplification with reference gene primers provided the estimates of nucleated cell counts. Produced via immunoSEQ multiplex PCR; TCRdb's table is partial and in-frame only. That table supplies the V and J calls and clone size; D and trimming were determined from the DNA. The data contain approximately 290,000 clones, approximately 90% of them singletons. The data derive from a study of blood T cell repertoires in COVID-19. CDR1 and CDR2 (germline): LGHNA, YNFKEQ. This CDR3 has 16 amino acids. With V trimmed by 4 bases and J by 6 bases, 14 bases remained unmatched.

The chain couples TRBV4-2 to TRBJ2-7, with 8 bases that match TRBD1. Sequencing was done on a sample of peripheral blood. The source is a woman aged 55 to 70 with acute or convalescent COVID-19. The CDR3 region has the DNA TGTGCCAGCAGCCCCGTGTCGGGGACAGGCGCCTTCGAGCAGTACTTC. Protein product: CASSPVSGTGAFEQYF.